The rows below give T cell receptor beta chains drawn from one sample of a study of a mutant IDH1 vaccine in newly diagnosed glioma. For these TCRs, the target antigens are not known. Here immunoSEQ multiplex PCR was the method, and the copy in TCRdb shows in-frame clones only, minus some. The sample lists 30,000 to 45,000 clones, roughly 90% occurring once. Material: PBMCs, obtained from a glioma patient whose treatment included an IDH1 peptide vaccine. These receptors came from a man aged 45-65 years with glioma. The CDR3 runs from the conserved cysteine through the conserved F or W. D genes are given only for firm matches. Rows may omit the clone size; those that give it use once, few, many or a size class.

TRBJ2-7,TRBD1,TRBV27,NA,TGTGCCAGCAGTCCTCCGGGACAGATACCCTCCTACGAGCAGTACTTC,CASSPPGQIPSYEQYF
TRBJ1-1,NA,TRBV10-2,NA,TGCGCCAGCAGTGTGGTCAAAAACACTGAAGCTTTCTTT,CASSVVKNTEAFF
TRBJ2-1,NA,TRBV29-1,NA,TGCAGCGTCTTACGGGGCGATGAGCAGTTCTTC,CSVLRGDEQFF
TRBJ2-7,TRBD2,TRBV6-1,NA,TGTGCCAGCAGTGGTGGAGCTAGCGGGAGGGGTGGATACGAGCAGTACTTC,CASSGGASGRGGYEQYF
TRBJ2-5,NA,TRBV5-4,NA,TGTGCCAGCAGCTCCGCTAGCGAACAAGAGACCCAGTACTTC,CASSSASEQETQYF
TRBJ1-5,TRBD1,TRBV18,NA,TGTGCCAGCTCCCGAGGACAGGGGTTTGGTCAGCCCCAGCATTTT,CASSRGQGFGQPQHF
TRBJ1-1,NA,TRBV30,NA,TGTGCCTGGACCGGCGGGGGGGCAGCGAACACTGAAGCTTTCTTT,CAWTGGGAANTEAFF
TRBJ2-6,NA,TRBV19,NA,TGTGCCAGTCGGACACCCCCCTCCCACTCTGGGGCCAACGTCCTGACTTTC,CASRTPPSHSGANVLTF
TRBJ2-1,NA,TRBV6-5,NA,TGTGCCAGCAGTTACTCAGGGACAGAGCAGTTCTTC,CASSYSGTEQFF
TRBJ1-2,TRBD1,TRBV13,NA,TGTGCCAGCAGCTTTGGGATACAGACAGGGGGCTATGGCTACACCTTC,CASSFGIQTGGYGYTF
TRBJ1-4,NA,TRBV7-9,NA,TGTGCCAGCTTTGACGGAATTCTCGAAAAACTGTTTTTT,CASFDGILEKLFF
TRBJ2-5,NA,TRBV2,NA,TGTGCCAGCAGTGTTCGACGGCAAGAGACCCAGTACTTC,CASSVRRQETQYF
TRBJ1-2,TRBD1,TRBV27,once,TGTGCCAGCAGTCCAATAAGACAGGGGGTTTGGAGAGATGGCTACACCTTC,CASSPIRQGVWRDGYTF
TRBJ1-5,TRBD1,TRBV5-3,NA,TGTGCCAGAAGTCCCTCGACAGGGGGCCTCAATCAGCCCCAGCATTTT,CARSPSTGGLNQPQHF